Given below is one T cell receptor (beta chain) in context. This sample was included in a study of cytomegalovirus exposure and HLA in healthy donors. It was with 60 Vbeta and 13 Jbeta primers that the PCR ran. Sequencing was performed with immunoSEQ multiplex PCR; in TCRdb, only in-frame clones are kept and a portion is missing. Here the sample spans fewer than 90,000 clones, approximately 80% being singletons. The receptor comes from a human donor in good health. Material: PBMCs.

CDR3 in DNA: TGTGCCAGCAGTGACGTCTTGGGACTAGCGGGTGCTGGTGATACGCAGTATTTT. Translating gives CASSDVLGLAGAGDTQYF. The V gene is TRBV6-1, the J gene TRBJ2-3; TRBD2 matches at 12 bases. V shed 3 bases, J shed 6 bases, and the junction held 13 bases outside the gene matches. Germline CDR1 and CDR2: MNHNS and SASEGT. This CDR3 has 18 amino acids.